A single TCR beta chain is shown here with its context. The target antigen is unknown. Additional DNA sequences in this sample encode the identical CDR3. Data came from immunoSEQ multiplex PCR; TCRdb stores just in-frame clones and leaves some out. The repertoire holds millions of clones, with over 85% as singletons. The data stem from a study of shared clonotypes between healthy human individuals. Study-wide findings and caveats: Clonotypes shared by all four sorted-subset donors had higher generation probabilities than non-shared clonotypes.

V lost 3 bases and J 0 bases, leaving 9 bases between the germline ends. CDR1 and CDR2 from the germline V gene are SGHVS and FNYEAQ. The CDR3 contains 14 residues. The sequence was collected from a young man in good health. The material sequenced was naive CD4+ T cells sorted from blood. Subset noted: CD45RA+ positively selected. This chain uses TRBV7-6 with TRBJ2-7; no reliable D call. Here the CDR3 DNA reads TGTGCCAGCAGCTTCGGTACGGGCTCCTACGAGCAGTACTTC. Its translation is CASSFGTGSYEQYF.